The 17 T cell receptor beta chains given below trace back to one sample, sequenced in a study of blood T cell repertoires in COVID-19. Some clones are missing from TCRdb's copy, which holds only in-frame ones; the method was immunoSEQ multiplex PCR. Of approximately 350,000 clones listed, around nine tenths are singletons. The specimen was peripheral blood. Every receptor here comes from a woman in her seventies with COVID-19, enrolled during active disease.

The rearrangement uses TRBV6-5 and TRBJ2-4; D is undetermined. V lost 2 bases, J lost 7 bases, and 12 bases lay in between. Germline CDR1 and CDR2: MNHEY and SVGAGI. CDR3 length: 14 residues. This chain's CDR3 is CASSYDFTINIQYF. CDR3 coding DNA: TGTGCCAGCAGTTACGACTTCACTATTAACATTCAGTACTTC.

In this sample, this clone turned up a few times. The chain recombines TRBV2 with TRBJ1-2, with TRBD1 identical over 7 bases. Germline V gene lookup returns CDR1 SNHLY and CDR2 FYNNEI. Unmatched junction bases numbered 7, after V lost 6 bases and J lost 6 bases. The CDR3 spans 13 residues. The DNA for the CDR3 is TGTGCCAGCAGGTTTGACAGGGCGGATGGCTACACCTTC. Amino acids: CASRFDRADGYTF.

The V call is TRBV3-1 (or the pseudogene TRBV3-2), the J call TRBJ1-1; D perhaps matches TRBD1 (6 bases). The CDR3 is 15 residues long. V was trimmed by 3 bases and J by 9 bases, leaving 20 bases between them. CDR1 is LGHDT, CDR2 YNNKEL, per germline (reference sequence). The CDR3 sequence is CASSHLRGGEGKAFF. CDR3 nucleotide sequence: TGTGCCAGCAGCCACCTCCGAGGGGGTGAGGGTAAAGCTTTCTTT.

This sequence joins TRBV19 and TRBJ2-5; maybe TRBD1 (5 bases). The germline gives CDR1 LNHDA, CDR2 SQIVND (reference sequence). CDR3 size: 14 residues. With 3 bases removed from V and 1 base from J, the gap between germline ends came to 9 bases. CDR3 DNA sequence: TGTGCCAGTAGTATGTTTCAGGGCCAAGAGACCCAGTACTTC. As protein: CASSMFQGQETQYF.

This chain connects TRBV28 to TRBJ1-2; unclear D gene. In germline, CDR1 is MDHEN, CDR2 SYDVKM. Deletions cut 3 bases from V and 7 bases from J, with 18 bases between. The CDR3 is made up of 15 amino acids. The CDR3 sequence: CASSFLIWPAGGYTF. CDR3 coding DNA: TGTGCCAGCAGTTTCTTAATTTGGCCCGCGGGTGGCTACACCTTC.

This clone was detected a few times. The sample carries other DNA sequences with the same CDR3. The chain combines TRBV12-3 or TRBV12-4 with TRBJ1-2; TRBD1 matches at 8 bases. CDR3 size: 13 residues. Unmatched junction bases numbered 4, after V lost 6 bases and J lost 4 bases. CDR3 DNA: TGTGCCAGCAGCTTGACAGGGGCCTATGGCTACACCTTC. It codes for CASSLTGAYGYTF.

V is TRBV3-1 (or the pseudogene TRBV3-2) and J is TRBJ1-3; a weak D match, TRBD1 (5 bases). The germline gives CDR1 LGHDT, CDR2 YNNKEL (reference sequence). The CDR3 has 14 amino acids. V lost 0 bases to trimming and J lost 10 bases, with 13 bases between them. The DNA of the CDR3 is TGTGCCAGCAGCCAAGACCAGGGCTGGCGGACCATATATTTT. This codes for CASSQDQGWRTIYF.

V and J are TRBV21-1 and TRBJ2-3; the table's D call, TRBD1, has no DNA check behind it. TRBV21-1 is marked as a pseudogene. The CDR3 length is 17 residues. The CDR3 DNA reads TGTGCCACCCATACAGGGGGGGGGCCTTTAAGCACAGATACGCAGTATTTT. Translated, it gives CATHTGGGPLSTDTQYF.

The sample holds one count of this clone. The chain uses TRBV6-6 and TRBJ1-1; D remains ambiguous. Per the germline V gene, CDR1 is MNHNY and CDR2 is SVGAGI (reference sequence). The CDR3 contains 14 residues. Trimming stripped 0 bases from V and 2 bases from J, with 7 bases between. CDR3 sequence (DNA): TGTGCCAGCAGTTACTCGGCCATAAACACTGAAGCTTTCTTT. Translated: CASSYSAINTEAFF.

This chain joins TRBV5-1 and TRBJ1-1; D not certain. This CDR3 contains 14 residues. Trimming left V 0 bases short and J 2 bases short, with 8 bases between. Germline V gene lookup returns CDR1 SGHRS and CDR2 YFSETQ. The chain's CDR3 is CASSLDSINTEAFF. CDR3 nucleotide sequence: TGCGCCAGCAGCTTGGACAGCATAAACACTGAAGCTTTCTTT.

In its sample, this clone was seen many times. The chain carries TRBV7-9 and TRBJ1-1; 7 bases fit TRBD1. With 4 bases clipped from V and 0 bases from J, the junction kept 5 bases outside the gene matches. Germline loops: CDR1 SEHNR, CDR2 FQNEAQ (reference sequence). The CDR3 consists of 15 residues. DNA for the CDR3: TGTGCCAGCAGCTCCAAGGACAGGCTGAACACTGAAGCTTTCTTT. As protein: CASSSKDRLNTEAFF. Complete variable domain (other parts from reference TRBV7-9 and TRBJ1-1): DTGVSQNPRHKITKRGQNVTFRCDPISEHNRLYWYRQTLGQGPEFLTYFQNEAQLEKSRLLSDRFSAERPKGSFSTLEIQRTEQGDSAMYLCASSSKDRLNTEAFFGQGTRLTVV.

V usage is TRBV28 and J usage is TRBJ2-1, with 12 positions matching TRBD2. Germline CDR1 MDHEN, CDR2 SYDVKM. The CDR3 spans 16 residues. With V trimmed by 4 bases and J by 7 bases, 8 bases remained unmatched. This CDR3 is CASSSGTSGYRNEQFF. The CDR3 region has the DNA TGTGCCAGCAGTTCCGGGACTAGCGGGTATAGGAATGAGCAGTTCTTC. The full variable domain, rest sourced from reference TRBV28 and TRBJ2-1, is DVKVTQSSRYLVKRTGEKVFLECVQDMDHENMFWYRQDPGLGLRLIYFSYDVKMKEKGDIPEGYSVSREKKERFSLILESASTNQTSMYLCASSSGTSGYRNEQFFGPGTRLTVL.

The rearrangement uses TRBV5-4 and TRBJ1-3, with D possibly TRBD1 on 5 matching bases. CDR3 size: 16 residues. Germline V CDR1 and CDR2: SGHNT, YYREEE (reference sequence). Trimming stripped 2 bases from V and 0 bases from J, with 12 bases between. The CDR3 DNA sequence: TGTGCCAGCAGCTTCGGGACGGGAGACTCTGGAAACACCATATATTTT. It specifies CASSFGTGDSGNTIYF.

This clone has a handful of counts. The CDR3 here is CASSRDSLWSYTF. DNA for the CDR3: TGTGCCAGCAGCCGGGACAGCCTGTGGAGCTACACCTTC. The J gene is TRBJ1-2, the V gene TRBV5-4; TRBD1 matches at 7 bases. CDR1 SGHNT and CDR2 YYREEE come from the germline V gene (reference sequence). Trimming removed 4 bases from V and 9 bases from J; junction bases left unmatched: 9. This CDR3 has 13 amino acids.

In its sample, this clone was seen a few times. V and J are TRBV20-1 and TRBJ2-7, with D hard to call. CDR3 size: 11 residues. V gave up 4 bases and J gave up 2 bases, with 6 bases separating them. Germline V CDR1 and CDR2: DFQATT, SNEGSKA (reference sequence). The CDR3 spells CSAKRTYEQYF. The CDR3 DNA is TGCAGTGCTAAGCGAACCTACGAGCAGTACTTC.

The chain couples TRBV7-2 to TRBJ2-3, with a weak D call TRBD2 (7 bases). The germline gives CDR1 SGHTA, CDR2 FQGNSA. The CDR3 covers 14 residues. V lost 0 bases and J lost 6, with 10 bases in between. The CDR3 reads CASSLAGGQDTQYF. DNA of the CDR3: TGTGCCAGCAGCTTAGCGGGGGGGCAGGATACGCAGTATTTT. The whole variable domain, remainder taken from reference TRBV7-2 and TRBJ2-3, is GAGVSQSPSNKVTEKGKDVELRCDPISGHTALYWYRQSLGQGLEFLIYFQGNSAPDKSGLPSDRFSAERTGGSVSTLTIQRTQQEDSAVYLCASSLAGGQDTQYFGPGTRLTVL.

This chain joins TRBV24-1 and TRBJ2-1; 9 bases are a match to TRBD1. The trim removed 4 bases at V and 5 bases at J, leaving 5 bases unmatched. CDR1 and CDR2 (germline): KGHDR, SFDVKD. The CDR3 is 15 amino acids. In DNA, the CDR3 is TGTGCCACCAGTGACTCTTGGACAGGGGACAATGAGCAGTTCTTC. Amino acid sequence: CATSDSWTGDNEQFF.